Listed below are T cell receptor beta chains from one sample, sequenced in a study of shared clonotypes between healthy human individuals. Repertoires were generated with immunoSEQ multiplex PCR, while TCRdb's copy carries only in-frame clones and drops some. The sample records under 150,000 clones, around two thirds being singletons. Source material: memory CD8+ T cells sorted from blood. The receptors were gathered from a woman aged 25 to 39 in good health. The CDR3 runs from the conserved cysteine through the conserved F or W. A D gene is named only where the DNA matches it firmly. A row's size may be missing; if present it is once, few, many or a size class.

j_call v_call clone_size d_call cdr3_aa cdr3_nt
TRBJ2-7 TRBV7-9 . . CASSLDYEQYF TGTGCCAGCAGCCTAGACTACGAGCAGTACTTC
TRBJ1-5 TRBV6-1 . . CASSEGGGAPQHF TGTGCCAGCAGTGAAGGCGGGGGGGCACCCCAGCATTTT
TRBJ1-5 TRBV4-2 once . CASSLRQVGQPQHF TGTGCCAGCAGCTTGCGACAGGTGGGGCAGCCCCAGCATTTT
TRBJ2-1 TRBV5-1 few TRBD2 CASSLAPSGNSYNEQFF TGCGCCAGCAGCTTGGCCCCTAGCGGGAACTCCTACAATGAGCAGTTCTTC
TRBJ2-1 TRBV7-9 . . CASSLATGLVGYNEQFF TGTGCCAGCAGCTTAGCTACGGGCTTAGTGGGCTACAATGAGCAGTTCTTC
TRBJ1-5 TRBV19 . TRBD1 CASRKVTGRKQPQHF TGTGCCAGTAGAAAGGTGACAGGGCGAAAACAGCCCCAGCATTTT
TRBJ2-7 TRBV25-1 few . CASSGSRDEQYF TGTGCCAGCAGTGGGTCGAGAGACGAGCAGTACTTC
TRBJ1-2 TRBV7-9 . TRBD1 CASSSHGTGVGYTF TGTGCCAGCAGCTCCCACGGGACAGGGGTAGGCTACACCTTC
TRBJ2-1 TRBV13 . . CASSLEGDPFGNEQFF TGTGCCAGCAGCTTAGAAGGGGACCCATTCGGCAATGAGCAGTTCTTC
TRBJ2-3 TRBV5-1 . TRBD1 CASSLGPWDRGDTQYF TGCGCCAGCAGCTTGGGGCCCTGGGACAGGGGAGATACGCAGTATTTT
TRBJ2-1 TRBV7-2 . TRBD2 CASSFRAGVNEQFF TGTGCCAGCAGCTTTCGTGCGGGAGTTAATGAGCAGTTCTTC
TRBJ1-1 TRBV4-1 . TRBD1 CASSLGQTTEAFF TGCGCCAGCAGTTTGGGACAGACCACTGAAGCTTTCTTT
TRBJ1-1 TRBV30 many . CAWSVSMGLEAFF TGTGCCTGGAGTGTTTCTATGGGGCTTGAAGCTTTCTTT
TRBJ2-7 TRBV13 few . CASSPNPPGEQYF TGTGCCAGCAGCCCCAACCCCCCCGGGGAGCAGTACTTC
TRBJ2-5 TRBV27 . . CASSLSGNPTQYF TGTGCCAGCAGTTTATCAGGGAACCCAACCCAGTACTTC
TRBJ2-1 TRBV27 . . CASSPSAGESYNEQFF TGTGCCAGCAGTCCCTCCGCTGGGGAGTCCTACAATGAGCAGTTCTTC
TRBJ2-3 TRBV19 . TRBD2 CASSILAEADTQYF TGTGCCAGTAGTATTCTAGCGGAGGCAGATACGCAGTATTTT
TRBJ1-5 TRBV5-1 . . CASSPGGPLNQPQHF TGCGCCAGCAGCCCGGGGGGCCCGCTGAATCAGCCCCAGCATTTT
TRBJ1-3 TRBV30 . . CAWSVVPDLFSGNTIYF TGTGCCTGGAGTGTAGTACCCGATCTGTTCTCTGGAAACACCATATATTTT
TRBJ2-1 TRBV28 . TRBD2 CASAGGGRDSYNEQFF TGTGCCAGCGCCGGGGGCGGGAGGGACTCCTACAATGAGCAGTTCTTC
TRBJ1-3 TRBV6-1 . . CASSEEPTFSGNTIYF TGTGCCAGCAGTGAAGAACCGACATTCTCTGGAAACACCATATATTTT
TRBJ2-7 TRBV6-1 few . CASSDVSGANEQYF TGTGCCAGCAGTGATGTCTCGGGGGCCAACGAGCAGTACTTC
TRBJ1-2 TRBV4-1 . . CASSQEGGGGTANYGYTF TGCGCCAGCAGCCAAGAAGGTGGTGGAGGAACTGCTAACTATGGCTACACCTTC
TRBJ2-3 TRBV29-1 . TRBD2 CSVGAGEADTQYF TGCAGCGTTGGAGCGGGAGAGGCAGATACGCAGTATTTT
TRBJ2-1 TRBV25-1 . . CASSSRDPSSYNEQFF TGTGCCAGCAGTTCCAGAGACCCTAGCTCCTACAATGAGCAGTTCTTC
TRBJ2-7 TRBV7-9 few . CASSFGGLYEQYF TGTGCCAGCAGCTTCGGGGGACTCTACGAGCAGTACTTC
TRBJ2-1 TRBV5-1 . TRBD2 CASSLGFSGRANEQFF TGCGCCAGCAGCTTGGGTTTTAGCGGGAGGGCCAATGAGCAGTTCTTC
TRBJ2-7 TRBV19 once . CASSITRSTGTQSSYEQYF TGTGCCAGTAGTATAACCCGTTCAACCGGGACGCAGAGCTCCTACGAGCAGTACTTC
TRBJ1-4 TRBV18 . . CASSPPTDPLKLFF TGTGCCAGCTCGCCACCGACAGACCCCCTAAAACTGTTTTTT
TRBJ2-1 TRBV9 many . CASSPGGWTALFYNEQFF TGTGCCAGCAGCCCGGGGGGCTGGACCGCACTTTTCTACAATGAGCAGTTCTTC
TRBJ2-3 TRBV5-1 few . CASSPGLNTDTQYF TGCGCCAGCAGCCCGGGACTTAACACAGATACGCAGTATTTT
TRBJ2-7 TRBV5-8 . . CASSLWSYEQYF TGTGCCAGCAGCTTGTGGTCGTACGAGCAGTACTTC
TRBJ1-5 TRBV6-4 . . CATIGMGEYSNQPQHF TGTGCCACCATCGGGATGGGAGAATATAGCAATCAGCCCCAGCATTTT
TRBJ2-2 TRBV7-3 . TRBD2 CASSLRGLADPSNTGELFF TGTGCCAGCAGCCTAAGGGGACTAGCTGACCCTTCGAACACCGGGGAGCTGTTTTTT
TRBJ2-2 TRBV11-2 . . CASSLVSLGTSNTGELFF TGTGCCAGCAGCTTAGTTTCATTAGGGACCTCGAACACCGGGGAGCTGTTTTTT
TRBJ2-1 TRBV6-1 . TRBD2 CASSGSLAGAQNEQFF TGTGCCAGCAGTGGAAGCCTAGCGGGAGCACAAAATGAGCAGTTCTTC
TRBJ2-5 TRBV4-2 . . CASSSSGVQETQYF TGTGCCAGCAGCTCCAGTGGGGTCCAAGAGACCCAGTACTTC
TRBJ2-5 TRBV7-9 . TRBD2 CASSFGVLAGNQETQYF TGTGCCAGCAGTTTTGGGGTACTAGCGGGAAATCAAGAGACCCAGTACTTC
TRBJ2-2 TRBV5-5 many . CASSLLGPNTGELFF TGTGCCAGCAGCCTGCTGGGACCAAACACCGGGGAGCTGTTTTTT
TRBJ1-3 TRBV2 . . CASREGGVLLSSGNTIYF TGTGCCAGCAGGGAAGGTGGGGTACTATTAAGCTCTGGAAACACCATATATTTT